A selection of T cell receptor beta chains follows, all from one sample in a study of vaccination and CD4 T cells after COVID-19. These receptors are not linked to any known antigen. TCRdb used MiXCR to reprocess the PCR reads, holding one entry per CDR3 protein. This sample has 25,000 or so distinct CDR3 sequences, with around 69% found just once. The specimen was CD4+ T cells from blood, cultured in vitro, collected after SARS-CoV-2 vaccination. The receptor source for this set is a human donor who received a COVID-19 vaccine. CDR3s include the opening cysteine and the closing phenylalanine or tryptophan. The D gene is left open where the match is weak. Not every row has a clone size; where given, it reads once, few, many or a size class.

d_call,clone_size,j_call,v_call,cdr3_aa,cdr3_nt
NA,NA,TRBJ1-6,TRBV6-5,CASSSRGEGSPLHF,TGTGCCAGCAGTTCCAGGGGCGAGGGTTCACCCCTCCACTTT
TRBD2,NA,TRBJ2-3,TRBV6-2/TRBV6-3,CASSTHSPESGGSTDTQYF,TGTGCCAGCAGTACTCACTCTCCCGAAAGCGGGGGAAGCACAGATACGCAGTATTTT
NA,once,TRBJ1-1,TRBV6-5,CASSYGGIKLNTEAFF,TGTGCCAGCAGTTATGGGGGGATCAAGTTGAACACTGAAGCTTTCTTT
TRBD2,NA,TRBJ2-1,TRBV20-1,CSARASGGARGQFF,TGCAGTGCTAGGGCTAGCGGGGGGGCCCGGGGGCAGTTCTTC
NA,NA,TRBJ1-6,TRBV12-3/TRBV12-4,CASSLTGARSPLHF,TGTGCCAGCAGTTTGACGGGGGCTCGTTCACCCCTCCACTTT
TRBD1,NA,TRBJ1-2,TRBV10-3,CAISYSEDRGRLYGYTF,TGTGCCATCAGCTATTCAGAGGACAGGGGGCGATTGTATGGCTACACCTTC
NA,once,TRBJ1-1,TRBV5-1,CASSFELNTEAFF,TGCGCCAGCAGCTTCGAGTTGAACACTGAAGCTTTCTTT
NA,few,TRBJ1-2,TRBV20-1,CSARSSVHYGYTF,TGCAGTGCTAGGTCATCTGTCCACTATGGCTACACCTTC
NA,NA,TRBJ2-4,TRBV7-2,CASSPDGGARNIQYF,TGTGCCAGCAGCCCAGACGGGGGCGCGAGAAACATTCAGTACTTC
NA,NA,TRBJ1-2,TRBV30,CASRNYGYTF,TGTGCCTCGCGTAACTATGGCTACACCTTC
TRBD1,once,TRBJ1-2,TRBV19,CASSLRQGADYGYTF,TGTGCCAGTAGTCTACGACAGGGGGCTGACTATGGCTACACCTTC
NA,NA,TRBJ1-4,TRBV25-1,CASSESGTEATRGKLFF,TGTGCCAGCAGTGAGTCGGGGACGGAAGCCACCAGGGGAAAACTGTTTTTT
TRBD1,NA,TRBJ1-2,TRBV20-1,CSAESTTGTGLLGYTF,TGCAGTGCTGAGTCTACGACCGGGACAGGGCTACTAGGCTACACCTTC
NA,few,TRBJ1-5,TRBV6-1,CASSEWGRVNQPQHF,TGTGCCAGCAGTGAATGGGGCAGGGTCAATCAGCCCCAGCATTTT
NA,NA,TRBJ2-7,TRBV6-1,CASSDPDRTYEQYF,TGTGCCAGCAGTGATCCGGACCGTACCTACGAGCAGTACTTC
NA,NA,TRBJ1-2,TRBV20-1,CSAQVFSYGYTF,TGCAGTGCTCAGGTTTTTTCCTATGGCTACACCTTC
NA,few,TRBJ1-2,TRBV11-3,CASSSGRVANYGYTF,TGTGCCAGCAGCTCAGGACGGGTAGCTAACTATGGCTACACCTTC
NA,once,TRBJ1-6,TRBV25-1,CASSHLATNNSPLHF,TGTGCCAGCAGCCACCTGGCGACAAATAATTCACCCCTCCACTTT
NA,NA,TRBJ1-5,TRBV6-1,CASSEATAGNQPQHF,TGTGCCAGCAGTGAAGCGACAGCAGGGAATCAGCCCCAGCATTTT
TRBD1,NA,TRBJ1-5,TRBV7-9,CASSPMAGQGSNQPQHF,TGTGCCAGCAGCCCCATGGCGGGACAGGGTAGCAATCAGCCCCAGCATTTT
NA,NA,TRBJ2-2,TRBV7-8,CASSLGPTGELFF,TGTGCCAGCAGCTTAGGGCCCACCGGGGAGCTGTTTTTT
TRBD1,once,TRBJ2-5,TRBV5-4,CASSRDRGRQETQYF,TGTGCCAGCAGCAGGGACAGGGGGCGGCAAGAGACCCAGTACTTC
NA,NA,TRBJ1-1,TRBV29-1,CSGDSPRGTEAFF,TGCAGCGGCGACAGTCCGAGGGGCACTGAAGCTTTCTTT
NA,NA,TRBJ2-7,TRBV20-1,CSALRQGSGWSSYEQYF,TGCAGTGCCCTAAGACAGGGTAGCGGGTGGAGCTCCTACGAGCAGTACTTC
NA,once,TRBJ2-7,TRBV27,CASSLSLLGGGSGYEQYF,TGTGCCAGCAGTTTATCATTGTTGGGGGGAGGCTCGGGTTACGAGCAGTACTTC
NA,few,TRBJ1-5,TRBV2,CASSVFRVGNQPQHF,TGTGCCAGCAGTGTTTTCAGGGTTGGCAATCAGCCCCAGCATTTT
NA,NA,TRBJ2-5,TRBV10-3,CAIRKRRGAEETQYF,TGTGCCATCAGAAAACGCAGGGGTGCTGAAGAGACCCAGTACTTC
NA,NA,TRBJ2-5,TRBV12-3/TRBV12-4,CASSLSSHQETQYF,TGTGCCAGCAGTTTAAGTAGCCATCAAGAGACCCAGTACTTC
NA,NA,TRBJ2-7,TRBV6-1,CAISESSGAYEQYF,TGTGCCATCAGTGAGAGTTCGGGGGCCTACGAGCAGTACTTC
NA,NA,TRBJ1-2,TRBV28,CATVRDSNYGYTF,TGTGCCACCGTCCGGGACTCTAACTATGGCTACACCTTC
NA,NA,TRBJ2-7,TRBV11-2,CASSLGPQSSYEQYF,TGTGCCAGCAGCTTAGGGCCACAAAGCTCCTACGAGCAGTACTTC
TRBD1,few,TRBJ1-5,TRBV12-3/TRBV12-4,CASSFFRGQPQHF,TGTGCCAGCAGTTTCTTCAGGGGGCAGCCCCAGCATTTT
NA,once,TRBJ2-3,TRBV20-1,CSAPRETDTQYF,TGCAGTGCTCCCCGAGAAACAGATACGCAGTATTTT
NA,NA,TRBJ1-6,TRBV10-3,CAISSNSGASPLHF,TGTGCCATCAGTTCGAATTCAGGGGCCTCACCCCTCCACTTT
NA,NA,TRBJ1-1,TRBV7-9,CASSLWGGRGTEAFF,TGTGCCAGCAGCTTATGGGGGGGCAGGGGCACTGAAGCTTTCTTT
NA,few,TRBJ2-3,TRBV7-6,CASSLMGRSTDTQYF,TGTGCCAGCAGCTTAATGGGCAGGAGCACAGATACGCAGTATTTT
TRBD2,few,TRBJ2-5,TRBV20-1,CSAAPLAGVLQETQYF,TGCAGTGCCGCCCCACTAGCGGGGGTGCTCCAAGAGACCCAGTACTTC
NA,few,TRBJ2-3,TRBV6-1,CASSEVGREADTQYF,TGTGCCAGCAGTGAAGTGGGCAGGGAGGCAGATACGCAGTATTTT
NA,NA,TRBJ1-1,TRBV11-2,CASSQAASEAFF,TGTGCCAGCAGCCAAGCAGCCTCTGAAGCTTTCTTT
NA,few,TRBJ1-2,TRBV20-1,CSASLGGRDYGYTF,TGCAGTGCTAGTTTGGGCGGCAGGGACTATGGCTACACCTTC
NA,NA,TRBJ1-1,TRBV6-5,CASSYGQLAFF,TGTGCCAGCAGTTACGGACAGTTAGCTTTCTTT
TRBD1,NA,TRBJ1-2,TRBV19,CASSNLLGTGRNYGYTF,TGTGCCAGTAGTAACCTTCTTGGGACAGGCCGTAACTATGGCTACACCTTC
NA,once,TRBJ1-5,TRBV20-1,CSASYRNSNQPQHF,TGCAGTGCTTCCTACAGAAATAGCAATCAGCCCCAGCATTTT
NA,NA,TRBJ1-5,TRBV6-5,CASSYSGRSNQPQHF,TGTGCCAGCAGTTACTCAGGTAGGAGCAATCAGCCCCAGCATTTT
NA,few,TRBJ1-2,TRBV15,CATSRGEELYGYTF,TGTGCCACCAGCAGAGGGGAGGAATTGTATGGCTACACCTTC
NA,NA,TRBJ2-7,TRBV11-3,CASSQGRVSMVEYF,TGTGCCAGCAGCCAGGGCCGGGTTTCGATGGTGGAGTACTTC
NA,NA,TRBJ1-5,TRBV6-1,CASRDRESNQPQHF,TGTGCCAGCAGGGACCGGGAATCAAATCAGCCCCAGCATTTT
NA,NA,TRBJ1-5,TRBV30,CAWSVQGHQPQHF,TGTGCCTGGAGTGTACAGGGACACCAGCCCCAGCATTTT
TRBD1,NA,TRBJ1-1,TRBV6-1,CASSERTGGRNTEAFF,TGTGCCAGCAGTGAAAGGACAGGGGGCAGGAACACTGAAGCTTTCTTT
TRBD1,NA,TRBJ2-7,TRBV7-9,CASSFLPGQGAPREQYF,TGTGCCAGCAGCTTTTTACCGGGACAGGGGGCCCCTCGCGAGCAGTACTTC
NA,once,TRBJ1-5,TRBV24-1,CATGLKRNQPQHF,TGTGCCACCGGATTGAAGAGGAATCAGCCCCAGCATTTT
NA,few,TRBJ2-3,TRBV11-3,CASSKTGTGLLADTQYF,TGTGCCAGCAGTAAAACAGGGACCGGGTTGTTGGCAGATACGCAGTATTTT
TRBD2,NA,TRBJ2-7,TRBV2,CASSGGRAGGLLSYEQYF,TGTGCCAGCAGTGGTGGTCGAGCGGGGGGGCTCTTGTCCTACGAGCAGTACTTC
NA,NA,TRBJ2-3,TRBV5-3,CARSTKDTQYF,TGTGCCAGAAGCACGAAAGATACGCAGTATTTT